The 32 T cell receptor beta chains reported below all come from one sample, sequenced in a study of technical replicates of blood from four donors. Clones were sequenced by immunoSEQ multiplex PCR, and TCRdb holds only the in-frame ones, with some missing. The sample carries approximately 79,000 clones, over 90% recorded once. Sequences were obtained from T cells isolated from PBMCs. The source of these receptors is a human donor in good health.

The count of this clone is one. The chain joins TRBV6-1 to TRBJ2-7, with 7 positions matching TRBD1. Trimming took 6 bases from V and 2 from J; bases not matched to a gene: 7. CDR1 is MNHNS, CDR2 SASEGT, per germline. The CDR3 is made up of 14 amino acids. CDR3 sequence (DNA): TGTGCCAGCAGATACAGGGGTGTGACCTACGAGCAGTACTTC. It translates to CASRYRGVTYEQYF.

This clone came up once. V gene TRBV6-1 combines with J gene TRBJ2-5; 9 bases are shared with TRBD2. Trimming removed 3 bases from V and 2 bases from J; junction bases left unmatched: 4. Germline V gene lookup returns CDR1 MNHNS and CDR2 SASEGT. This CDR3 contains 15 residues. The CDR3 reads CASSDGGGGQETQYF. In nucleotides, the CDR3 is TGTGCCAGCAGTGACGGCGGGGGGGGTCAAGAGACCCAGTACTTC.

The genes are TRBV4-1 and TRBJ2-1, with 14 bases fitting TRBD2. Germline V gene lookup returns CDR1 MGHRA and CDR2 YSYEKL. CDR3 length equals 15 residues. Trimming cost V 3 bases and J 8 bases; bases outside gene matches: 3. CDR3 sequence: CASSQGLAGADEQFF. The CDR3 DNA reads TGCGCCAGCAGCCAGGGACTAGCGGGAGCTGATGAGCAGTTCTTC.

This clone has a single count. V usage is TRBV29-1 and J usage is TRBJ1-5; 9 bases map to TRBD1. Trimming removed 8 bases from V and 7 bases from J; junction bases left unmatched: 15. The V gene's germline CDR1 is SQVTM and CDR2 ANQGSEA. This CDR3 has 15 residues. DNA of the CDR3: TGCAGCAAGCCCGCCCGGGACAGGGATCGGCAGCCCCAGCATTTT. Translation gives CSKPARDRDRQPQHF.

The chain employs TRBV5-6 and TRBJ2-1, with 7 nucleotides matching TRBD1. Germline V gives CDR1 SGHDT, CDR2 YYEEEE. Trimming cost V 4 bases and J 9 bases; bases outside gene matches: 7. The CDR3 loop spans 13 amino acids. The CDR3 sequence: CASSVDRSGEQFF. In DNA, the CDR3 is TGTGCCAGCAGCGTGGACAGGTCCGGTGAGCAGTTCTTC.

This rearrangement joins TRBV12-5 to TRBJ1-1; no clear D gene. The CDR3 extends over 12 amino acids. CDR1 LGHNT and CDR2 FRNRAP come from the germline V gene. V dropped 7 bases and J dropped 4 bases, with 10 bases sitting between them. The CDR3 DNA reads TGTGCTAGTGCCCAGCGGGGCACTGAAGCTTTCTTT. The encoded protein is CASAQRGTEAFF.

The chain has TRBV6-5 and TRBJ2-2; D remains ambiguous. The CDR3 has 15 amino acids. Per the germline V gene, CDR1 is MNHEY and CDR2 is SVGAGI. Trimming took off 4 bases at V and 0 bases at J, with 9 bases between the two ends. The CDR3 sequence: CASSFYPANTGELFF. CDR3 DNA sequence: TGTGCCAGCAGTTTTTACCCGGCGAACACCGGGGAGCTGTTTTTT.

The V gene is TRBV13, the J gene TRBJ2-2, with D tentatively TRBD1 (6 bases). The V gene lost 2 bases and the J gene lost 6 bases, with 10 bases spanning the gap. The CDR3 has 14 amino acids. Looked up from germline, CDR1 is PRHDT and CDR2 is FYEKMQ (reference sequence). CDR3 protein: CASSLRGFAGELFF. The CDR3 nucleotides read TGTGCCAGCAGCTTAAGGGGGTTCGCCGGGGAGCTGTTTTTT.

The chain recombines TRBV2 with TRBJ1-5; tentative D call: TRBD1 (6 bases). Trimming removed 6 bases at V and 5 bases at J, with 14 bases between. CDR3 size: 14 residues. Per germline, CDR1 SNHLY and CDR2 FYNNEI. CDR3 loop: CASRGAALDQPQHF. The CDR3, as DNA: TGTGCCAGCAGGGGGGCAGCCTTAGATCAGCCCCAGCATTTT.

This chain joins TRBV11-3 and TRBJ2-1, with a tentative D call TRBD2 (6 bases). Trimming left V 5 bases short and J 6 bases short, with 14 bases between. CDR1 is SGHNT, CDR2 YENEEA, per germline. The CDR3 spans 14 residues. The CDR3 region is CASSGLPRGNEQFF. CDR3 sequence (DNA): TGTGCCAGCAGCGGACTACCGCGGGGCAATGAGCAGTTCTTC.

The chain joins TRBV28 to TRBJ1-1; 7 bases agree with TRBD1. The junction had 5 bases not matched to a gene; V was cut back by 3 bases and J by 1 base. The CDR3 length is 15 residues. The germline V gene encodes CDR1 MDHEN and CDR2 SYDVKM. CDR3 in DNA: TGTGCCAGCAGTTTTATAGGACAGGCGAACACTGAAGCTTTCTTT. Protein sequence: CASSFIGQANTEAFF.

The chain is built from TRBV28 and TRBJ1-2; weak D call: TRBD1 (5 bases). V lost 6 bases, J lost 3 bases, and 17 bases lay in between. This CDR3 comprises 15 residues. Germline values: CDR1 MDHEN, CDR2 SYDVKM. The chain's CDR3 is CASRIILQDYYGYTF. CDR3 nucleotide sequence: TGTGCCAGCAGAATAATATTACAGGATTACTATGGCTACACCTTC.

The chain has TRBV18 and TRBJ1-2, with no clear D. Germline V gene data show CDR1 as KGHSH and CDR2 as LQKENI. Trimming left V 4 bases short and J 3 bases short, with 12 bases between. CDR3 length: 14 residues. The CDR3 protein is CASSLGQLHYGYTF. The CDR3 bases are TGTGCCAGCTCACTTGGGCAGTTACACTATGGCTACACCTTC. The full variable domain, rest sourced from reference TRBV18 and TRBJ1-2, is NAGVMQNPRHLVRRRGQEARLRCSPMKGHSHVYWYRQLPEEGLKFMVYLQKENIIDESGMPKERFSAEFPKEGPSILRIQQVVRGDSAAYFCASSLGQLHYGYTFGSGTRLTVV.

This sequence joins TRBV2 and TRBJ2-5, with a tentative D call TRBD2 (5 bases). The CDR3 has 12 residues. V lost 8 bases and J lost 2, with 9 bases in between. Germline CDR1 is SNHLY and CDR2 is FYNNEI. CDR3 region: CASCRGQETQYF. CDR3 bases: TGTGCCAGCTGCCGGGGACAAGAGACCCAGTACTTC.

This clone was detected only once. The chain carries TRBV6-6 and TRBJ2-1; D is ambiguous. The CDR3 sequence is 13 residues long. Germline assignment: CDR1 MNHNY and CDR2 SVGAGI (reference sequence). The V and J ends lost 6 bases and 8 bases respectively, with 14 bases between them. This chain's CDR3 is CASSSPVFHEQFF. CDR3 bases: TGTGCCAGCAGCTCCCCAGTTTTCCATGAGCAGTTCTTC.

This chain uses TRBV4-1 with TRBJ2-4, with TRBD1 matching over 12 bases. The CDR3 length is 21 residues. J gave up 2 bases and V 0 bases, and 14 bases lay outside the gene matches. Germline assignment: CDR1 MGHRA and CDR2 YSYEKL. Here the CDR3 DNA reads TGCGCCAGCAGCCAAGACGCGGGGGGGACAGGGGGCTTTCCCCCCAAAAACATTCAGTACTTC. This encodes CASSQDAGGTGGFPPKNIQYF.

V and J are TRBV5-1 and TRBJ2-3; TRBD1 agrees at 9 bases. Per the germline V gene, CDR1 is SGHRS and CDR2 is YFSETQ. The ends lost 4 bases at V and 5 bases at J; junction bases unmatched: 5. The CDR3 runs 14 residues. Here the CDR3 reads CASSPGQGGDTQYF. The DNA of the CDR3 is TGCGCCAGCAGCCCGGGACAGGGTGGAGATACGCAGTATTTT.

This chain connects TRBV18 to TRBJ2-1; 7 positions agree with TRBD2. Germline CDR1 is KGHSH and CDR2 is LQKENI. CDR3 length equals 15 residues. The ends lost 3 bases at V and 5 bases at J; junction bases unmatched: 7. The chain's CDR3 is CASSPSGGNNNEQFF. CDR3 sequence (DNA): TGTGCCAGCTCACCCTCGGGGGGTAACAACAATGAGCAGTTCTTC.

The chain couples TRBV2 to TRBJ2-5, with TRBD2 matching over 10 bases. Germline values: CDR1 SNHLY, CDR2 FYNNEI. Trimming at V came to 2 bases and at J to 4 bases, leaving 7 bases not matched to a gene. The CDR3 covers 16 residues. The CDR3 DNA follows: TGTGCCAGCAGTGAACCTTCCCTAGCGGGAGTAGAGACCCAGTACTTC. As protein: CASSEPSLAGVETQYF.

CDR3 in amino acids: CASRRDSLYGYTF. CDR3 DNA sequence: TGTGCCAGCCGGAGGGACAGCCTCTATGGCTACACCTTC. The rearrangement links TRBV2 to TRBJ1-2; 7 nucleotides line up with TRBD1. The V segment lost 8 bases and the J segment 4 bases; nucleotides outside the gene matches: 7. The CDR3 covers 13 residues. The germline gives CDR1 SNHLY, CDR2 FYNNEI.

The J gene is TRBJ1-2, the V gene TRBV30; D uncertain. This CDR3 is built from 12 residues. Trimming stripped 1 base from V and 2 bases from J, with 5 bases between. The germline gives CDR1 GTSNPN, CDR2 SVGIG (reference sequence). CDR3 sequence reads: CAWSELNYGYTF. The CDR3 DNA sequence: TGTGCCTGGAGTGAGCTGAACTATGGCTACACCTTC.

CDR3: CSVESTLVPFF. DNA of the CDR3: TGCAGCGTTGAAAGCACGCTAGTTCCGTTCTTC. The chain joins TRBV29-1 to TRBJ2-1; D uncertain. Germline loops: CDR1 SQVTM, CDR2 ANQGSEA. CDR3 length: 11 residues. V was clipped by 2 bases and J by 15 bases, with 14 bases between them.

The chain employs TRBV25-1 and TRBJ2-2; TRBD2 matches 11 bases. The CDR3 is made up of 16 amino acids. V lost 3 bases, J lost 6 bases, and 6 bases stayed unmatched. The germline gives CDR1 MGHDK, CDR2 SYGVNS. CDR3 nucleotides: TGTGCCAGCAGTGATGGGACTAGCGGATACCCCGGGGAGCTGTTTTTT. This encodes CASSDGTSGYPGELFF.

V and J are TRBV18 and TRBJ1-5; D unresolved. The V gene's germline CDR1 is KGHSH and CDR2 LQKENI. V shed 0 bases and J shed 15 bases, with 12 bases lying between them. CDR3 length: 12 residues. The CDR3 nucleotides are TGTGCCAGCTCACCACCGGGCGGGAACCGGCATTTT. It codes for CASSPPGGNRHF.

The gene calls are TRBV5-1 and TRBJ2-5, with D possibly matching TRBD2 (6 bases). The germline V gene encodes CDR1 SGHRS and CDR2 YFSETQ. Trimming removed 0 bases at V and 0 bases at J, with 9 bases between. The CDR3 consists of 15 residues. DNA for the CDR3: TGCGCCAGCAGCTTGGTGGGACTGAACCAAGAGACCCAGTACTTC. Its protein product is CASSLVGLNQETQYF.

The chain uses TRBV5-1 and TRBJ2-3; 9 bases are shared with TRBD2. With 1 base clipped from V and 2 bases from J, the junction kept 2 bases outside the gene matches. Germline V gives CDR1 SGHRS, CDR2 YFSETQ. CDR3 length: 15 residues. The CDR3 loop is CASSLMGLATDTQYF. CDR3 DNA sequence: TGCGCCAGCAGCTTGATGGGACTAGCCACAGATACGCAGTATTTT.

This chain links TRBV7-9 with TRBJ2-6; TRBD1 matches 11 bases. The germline CDR1 and CDR2 sequences are SEHNR and FQNEAQ (reference sequence). The V gene end was trimmed by 4 bases and the J gene end by 1 base; junction bases not matched to a gene: 3. The CDR3 runs 17 residues. The CDR3 nucleotides read TGTGCCAGCAGCTCCGGACAGGGGGCATCTGGGGCCAACGTCCTGACTTTC. This encodes CASSSGQGASGANVLTF.

The gene calls are TRBV27 and TRBJ1-4; 7 positions agree with TRBD1. In germline, CDR1 is MNHEY, CDR2 SMNVEV (reference sequence). After removal of 0 bases from V and 5 bases from J, the junction contained 18 bases not matched to a gene. The CDR3 has 20 residues. The DNA for the CDR3 is TGTGCCAGCAGTTTATCACCGGGACTGCGGCTTGAGGGGGCGAATGAAAAACTGTTTTTT. It yields the protein CASSLSPGLRLEGANEKLFF.

The chain is built from TRBV20-1 and TRBJ2-5; TRBD2 might be the D (5 bases). V lost 4 bases, J lost 4 bases, and 7 bases lay in between. The CDR3 length is 11 residues. Germline V gives CDR1 DFQATT, CDR2 SNEGSKA (reference sequence). The CDR3 sequence: CSAIEGETQYF. In nucleotides, the CDR3 is TGCAGTGCTATTGAGGGAGAGACCCAGTACTTC.

The chain recombines TRBV5-1 with TRBJ2-5, with unresolved D. The V end was cut by 0 bases, the J end by 2 bases, with 2 bases between. CDR3 length: 12 residues. Germline CDR1 and CDR2: SGHRS and YFSETQ. The CDR3 loop is CASSLAQETQYF. CDR3 sequence (DNA): TGCGCCAGCAGCTTGGCTCAAGAGACCCAGTACTTC. The entire variable domain, with the rest obtained from reference TRBV5-1 and TRBJ2-5, is as follows: KAGVTQTPRYLIKTRGQQVTLSCSPISGHRSVSWYQQTPGQGLQFLFEYFSETQRNKGNFPGRFSGRQFSNSRSEMNVSTLELGDSALYLCASSLAQETQYFGPGTRLLVL.

The chain's CDR3 is CASSRLAGEQETQYF. The CDR3 nucleotides read TGCGCCAGCAGCAGACTAGCGGGGGAACAAGAGACCCAGTACTTC. V gene TRBV5-1 combines with J gene TRBJ2-5; 12 nucleotides match TRBD2. CDR1 is SGHRS and CDR2 is YFSETQ in the germline V gene. CDR3 length equals 15 residues. V shed 4 bases, J shed 2 bases, and the junction held 3 bases outside the gene matches.

The genes are TRBV15 and TRBJ1-6; 7 bases are shared with TRBD1. The germline V gene encodes CDR1 LNHNV and CDR2 YYDKDF (reference sequence). The V segment lost 3 bases and the J segment 3 bases; nucleotides outside the gene matches: 2. This CDR3 has 15 amino acids. The CDR3 here is CATSSRDSYNSPLHF. The CDR3 DNA sequence: TGTGCCACCAGCAGCCGGGACAGCTATAATTCACCCCTCCACTTT.